Each of the 6 T cell receptor beta chains below was sequenced from the same sample in a study of shared clonotypes between healthy human individuals. Produced via immunoSEQ multiplex PCR; TCRdb's table is partial and in-frame only. The sample records more than 400,000 clones, about 85% being singletons. Material: PBMCs. All receptors come from a woman between 40 and 50 years old in good health. Some clones in this sample may be carry-over from other donors' samples.

The V and J genes are TRBV5-6 and TRBJ1-2; 9 positions agree with TRBD1. This CDR3 spans 17 amino acids. Looked up from germline, CDR1 is SGHDT and CDR2 is YYEEEE. The trim removed 1 base at V and 4 bases at J, leaving 11 bases unmatched. The CDR3 DNA reads TGTGCCAGCAGCTTGCCCGGGACAGGGTATATCATCTATGGCTACACCTTC. The encoded protein is CASSLPGTGYIIYGYTF.

The V and J genes are TRBV11-2 and TRBJ1-4, with 11 bases lining up with TRBD1. V shed 5 bases and J 8 bases; nucleotides not matched to a gene: 4. CDR1 SGHAT and CDR2 FQNNGV come from the germline V gene. This CDR3 comprises 14 residues. The CDR3 DNA follows: TGTGCCAGCAGCCGGGACAGGGGGGGGGAAAAACTGTTTTTT. Protein product: CASSRDRGGEKLFF.

The J gene is TRBJ2-7, the V gene TRBV27; D unresolved. Germline CDR1 reads MNHEY; CDR2 reads SMNVEV (reference sequence). The CDR3 extends over 15 amino acids. Trimming cost V 0 bases and J 3 bases, with 12 bases left between them. The CDR3 nucleotides are TGTGCCAGCAGTTTATCTTGGTATCCCTACTACGAGCAGTACTTC. It specifies CASSLSWYPYYEQYF.

The rearrangement uses TRBV27 and TRBJ2-7; 8 nucleotides line up with TRBD1. The CDR3 is 15 residues long. The V gene's germline CDR1 is MNHEY and CDR2 SMNVEV (reference sequence). With 6 bases clipped from V and 6 bases from J, the junction kept 13 bases outside the gene matches. This chain's CDR3 is CASRLGGTGSPEQYF. As DNA, the CDR3 is TGTGCCAGCAGACTTGGCGGGACAGGTTCCCCCGAGCAGTACTTC.

Of note for this clone: A read error is likely here: a far larger clone is one base away. The gene calls are TRBV20-1 and TRBJ1-2, with a possible D match to TRBD1 (5 bases). CDR1 is DFQATT, CDR2 SNEGSKA, per germline (reference sequence). This CDR3 contains 11 residues. Trimming left V 6 bases short and J 13 bases short, with 18 bases between. This CDR3 reads CSAPIGVDCTF. The CDR3 bases are TGCAGTGCCCCAATAGGGGTTGACTGCACCTTC.

This sequence joins TRBV4-1 and TRBJ1-2, with TRBD1 as a possible D gene (5 bases). This CDR3 is 16 amino acids long. Trimming left V 0 bases short and J 1 base short, with 12 bases between. CDR1 is MGHRA and CDR2 is YSYEKL in the germline V gene. The CDR3 protein is CASSQDAGGYNYGYTF. The CDR3 bases are TGCGCCAGCAGCCAAGATGCGGGGGGGTATAACTATGGCTACACCTTC.